This T cell receptor beta chain was identified in a study of chemoradiotherapy in HPV16-positive cancers. There are a few counts of this clone. Its antigen is unknown. The study's findings and limits: HPV-specific T cells were functionally defined from only two HPV16-positive patients.

The table came from immunoSEQ multiplex PCR; TCRdb's copy has only in-frame clones and leaves some out. The profile shows roughly 14,000 clones, 60% to 75% of them singletons. The CDR3 length is 13 residues. V was clipped by 6 bases and J by 4 bases, with 10 bases between them. Germline V gene lookup returns CDR1 MNHEY and CDR2 SVGAGI. Sampling was done from a patient who underwent chemoradiotherapy. The sequence derives from a human donor with HPV-associated anogenital cancer. V is TRBV6-5 and J is TRBJ2-4; D unclear. CDR3 nucleotide sequence: TGTGCCAGCAGGGACGTAGGGAAAAACATTCAGTACTTC. Its translation: CASRDVGKNIQYF.